Below, 10 T cell receptor beta chains from the same sample are listed, as sequenced in a study of shared clonotypes between healthy human individuals. The method was immunoSEQ multiplex PCR; TCRdb's version includes in-frame clones alone and lacks a portion of them. The sample lists more than 200,000 clones, approximately 65% occurring once. Sequencing used memory CD4+ T cells sorted from blood. Subset defined: CD45RA-negative fraction. These receptors originate from a young man in good health.

The chain recombines TRBV19 with TRBJ2-1; D gene unclear. CDR1 and CDR2 (germline): LNHDA, SQIVND (reference sequence). Deletions cut 10 bases from V and 2 bases from J, with 12 bases between. The CDR3 extends over 13 amino acids. The CDR3 here is CATYGSTYNEQFF. CDR3 nucleotides: TGTGCCACCTACGGGTCGACCTACAATGAGCAGTTCTTC.

The rearrangement links TRBV10-3 to TRBJ2-3; no firm D call. The CDR3 has 11 residues. Germline loops: CDR1 ENHRY, CDR2 SYGVKD. Trimming removed 11 bases at V and 2 bases at J, with 8 bases between. CDR3 loop: CAGDTTDTQYF. The CDR3 coding sequence is TGTGCCGGGGATACCACAGATACGCAGTATTTT.

This clone has only one observation. The chain combines TRBV5-1 with TRBJ2-7, with D perhaps TRBD1 (6 bases). Germline V CDR1 and CDR2: SGHRS, YFSETQ. V was cut by 2 bases and J by 2 bases, with 8 bases left in between. This CDR3 is 13 amino acids long. The CDR3 sequence is CASSFSGAYEQYF. In nucleotides, the CDR3 is TGCGCCAGCAGCTTTTCAGGGGCCTACGAGCAGTACTTC.

V is TRBV19 and J is TRBJ1-2; D remains unclear. CDR1 is LNHDA and CDR2 is SQIVND in the germline V gene (reference sequence). CDR3 length: 10 amino acids. Trimming pared 5 bases from V and 7 bases from J, leaving 5 bases between. DNA of the CDR3: TGTGCCAGTAGTGGCGGTGGCTACACCTTC. This sequence encodes CASSGGGYTF. The full variable domain, its missing parts supplied by reference TRBV19 and TRBJ1-2, is DGGITQSPKYLFRKEGQNVTLSCEQNLNHDAMYWYRQDPGQGLRLIYYSQIVNDFQKGDIAEGYSVSREKKESFPLTVTSAQKNPTAFYLCASSGGGYTFGSGTRLTVV.

This clone was observed a handful of times. The rearrangement links TRBV20-1 to TRBJ1-4; D is uncertain. This CDR3 is built from 11 residues. In germline, CDR1 is DFQATT, CDR2 SNEGSKA (reference sequence). V lost 2 bases to trimming and J lost 15 bases, with 13 bases between them. The CDR3 nucleotides read TGCAGTGCTAGAAGCGGGCAGCAAGTGTTTTTT. Amino acid sequence: CSARSGQQVFF.

The rearrangement joins TRBV20-1 to TRBJ2-1, with TRBD2 identical over 7 bases. CDR1 DFQATT and CDR2 SNEGSKA come from the germline V gene (reference sequence). The CDR3 extends over 10 amino acids. CDR3 in amino acids: CQAGHNEQFF. The CDR3 nucleotides read TGCCAAGCGGGGCACAATGAGCAGTTCTTC.

This chain connects TRBV29-1 to TRBJ2-1; D is ambiguous. The CDR3 extends over 14 amino acids. The V gene's germline CDR1 is SQVTM and CDR2 ANQGSEA. V dropped 4 bases and J dropped 0 bases, with 10 bases sitting between them. The chain's CDR3 is CSVGNPPSYNEQFF. The DNA for the CDR3 is TGCAGCGTTGGTAATCCCCCCTCCTACAATGAGCAGTTCTTC.

In this sample, this clone turned up a few times. The V call is TRBV9, the J call TRBJ1-1; tentatively, D is TRBD1 (5 bases). CDR3 size: 15 residues. Per germline, CDR1 SGDLS and CDR2 YYNGEE. Trimming left V 0 bases short and J 6 bases short, with 15 bases between. CDR3 coding DNA: TGTGCCAGCAGCGTAGCCGGGGGTAAATACGCTGAAGCTTTCTTT. This codes for CASSVAGGKYAEAFF. The variable domain in full, with the rest retrieved from reference TRBV9 and TRBJ1-1, is DSGVTQTPKHLITATGQRVTLRCSPRSGDLSVYWYQQSLDQGLQFLIQYYNGEERAKGNILERFSAQQFPDLHSELNLSSLELGDSALYFCASSVAGGKYAEAFFGQGTRLTVV.

The J gene is TRBJ2-5, the V gene TRBV19; D is unresolved. With 3 bases removed from V and 5 bases from J, the gap between germline ends came to 7 bases. Germline-derived CDR1 and CDR2 are LNHDA and SQIVND (reference sequence). The CDR3 consists of 12 residues. CDR3 sequence reads: CASSMLGETQYF. CDR3 nucleotide sequence: TGTGCCAGTAGTATGTTGGGGGAGACCCAGTACTTC.

This rearrangement joins TRBV29-1 to TRBJ2-5, with D possibly called TRBD1 or TRBD2 (5 bases each). Germline V gene lookup returns CDR1 SQVTM and CDR2 ANQGSEA. This CDR3 is 14 amino acids long. With 2 bases removed from V and 5 bases from J, the gap between germline ends came to 15 bases. For the CDR3, the DNA is TGCAGCGTTGAACGGGGCGCTCATGGGGAGACCCAGTACTTC. The encoded protein is CSVERGAHGETQYF.